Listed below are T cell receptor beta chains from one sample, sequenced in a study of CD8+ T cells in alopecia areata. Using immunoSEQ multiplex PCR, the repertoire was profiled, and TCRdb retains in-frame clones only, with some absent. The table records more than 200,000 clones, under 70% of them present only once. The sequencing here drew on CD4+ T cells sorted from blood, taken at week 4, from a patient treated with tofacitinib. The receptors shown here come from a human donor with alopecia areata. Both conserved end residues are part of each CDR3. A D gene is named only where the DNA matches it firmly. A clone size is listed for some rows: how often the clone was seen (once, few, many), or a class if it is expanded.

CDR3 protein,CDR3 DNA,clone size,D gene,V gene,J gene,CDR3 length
CASSPGQGIAKNIQYF,TGCGCCAGCTCGCCAGGACAGGGAATCGCCAAAAACATTCAGTACTTC,NA,TRBD1,TRBV5-1,TRBJ2-4,16
CAISDQLDQETQYF,TGTGCCATCAGTGATCAACTAGATCAAGAGACCCAGTACTTC,medium-sized,NA,TRBV10-3,TRBJ2-5,14
CASSLRVSPLHF,TGTGCCAGCAGCTTAAGGGTTTCACCCCTCCACTTT,few,NA,TRBV5-6,TRBJ1-6,12
CASSPGGASTETQYF,TGTGCCAGCAGCCCGGGGGGGGCCTCGACTGAGACCCAGTACTTC,NA,TRBD2,TRBV7-2,TRBJ2-5,15
CASRSSGGEQFF,TGTGCCAGCAGATCTAGCGGGGGGGAGCAGTTCTTC,few,TRBD2,TRBV7-2,TRBJ2-1,12
CASSLVAVGAGNTIYF,TGTGCCAGCAGCTTAGTTGCGGTAGGGGCTGGAAACACCATATATTTT,NA,NA,TRBV7-2,TRBJ1-3,16
CASSLGGGTNYGYTF,TGTGCCAGCAGTTTAGGGGGAGGCACTAACTATGGCTACACCTTC,NA,NA,TRBV6-6,TRBJ1-2,15
CAWSGGGFYEQYF,TGTGCCTGGAGTGGGGGGGGATTCTACGAGCAGTACTTC,NA,TRBD2,TRBV30,TRBJ2-7,13
CAWSFSGGGGTDTQYF,TGTGCCTGGAGCTTTAGCGGCGGGGGGGGCACAGATACGCAGTATTTT,NA,TRBD2,TRBV30,TRBJ2-3,16
CAWSSGPRAQYF,TGTGCCTGGAGTTCGGGGCCCCGGGCCCAGTACTTC,NA,NA,TRBV30,TRBJ2-5,12
CSVTRGENTEAFF,TGCAGCGTGACCAGGGGGGAGAACACTGAAGCTTTCTTT,NA,TRBD1,TRBV29-1,TRBJ1-1,13
CASSLDQVPTEAFF,TGTGCCAGCAGCTTAGATCAGGTACCCACTGAAGCTTTCTTT,NA,NA,TRBV7-6,TRBJ1-1,14
CSAEVGQGPEAFF,TGCAGCGCCGAAGTCGGGCAGGGACCTGAAGCTTTCTTT,NA,NA,TRBV29-1,TRBJ1-1,13
CAWNLNAPQQYF,TGTGCCTGGAACCTAAATGCCCCCCAGCAGTACTTC,few,NA,TRBV30,TRBJ2-7,12
CASSLMVPSGGPGVYEQYF,TGTGCCAGCAGCTTAATGGTCCCTAGCGGGGGCCCTGGGGTCTACGAGCAGTACTTC,NA,TRBD2,TRBV7-2,TRBJ2-7,19
CAWSLGTDQPQHF,TGTGCCTGGAGTCTGGGGACCGACCAGCCCCAGCATTTT,NA,NA,TRBV30,TRBJ1-5,13
CASSLGGRTDQPQHF,TGTGCCAGCAGCTTGGGGGGGAGGACAGATCAGCCCCAGCATTTT,NA,NA,TRBV5-4,TRBJ1-5,15
CATRGGFSNQPQHF,TGTGCCACACGCGGAGGATTTAGCAATCAGCCCCAGCATTTT,once,NA,TRBV2,TRBJ1-5,14
CSVRRVGDTQYF,TGCAGCGTTAGGAGGGTCGGAGATACGCAGTATTTT,NA,NA,TRBV29-1,TRBJ2-3,12
CASSQDGRIYNSPLHF,TGCGCCAGCAGCCAAGATGGGCGCATCTATAATTCACCCCTCCACTTT,few,NA,TRBV4-3,TRBJ1-6,16
CASSRMTGVANTEAFF,TGTGCCAGCAGCCGTATGACAGGGGTGGCGAACACTGAAGCTTTCTTT,NA,TRBD1,TRBV7-2,TRBJ1-1,16
CASSSGPLNSPLHF,TGTGCCAGCAGTTCAGGGCCCCTCAATTCACCCCTCCACTTT,NA,NA,TRBV6-6,TRBJ1-6,14
CASTGRVSRKNEKLFF,TGTGCCAGCACCGGCAGGGTGTCCCGAAAGAATGAAAAACTGTTTTTT,NA,NA,TRBV2,TRBJ1-4,16
CASSAGLSGNSPLHF,TGTGCCAGCAGCGCCGGACTTTCCGGGAATTCACCCCTCCACTTT,NA,NA,TRBV7-9,TRBJ1-6,15
CAISEQPSGGISF,TGTGCCATCAGTGAGCAGCCTAGCGGGGGGATCTCGTTC,NA,TRBD2,TRBV10-3,TRBJ2-7,13
CASSLEVGPQHF,TGTGCCAGCAGCTTGGAGGTGGGCCCCCAGCATTTT,NA,NA,TRBV7-2,TRBJ1-5,12
CASSLGGKTQYF,TGTGCCAGCAGCTTAGGCGGGAAGACCCAGTACTTC,NA,NA,TRBV11-3,TRBJ2-5,12
CASSQDRGSLTGNTIYF,TGTGCCAGCAGCCAAGACAGGGGCTCCTTAACTGGAAACACCATATATTTT,NA,NA,TRBV4-2,TRBJ1-3,17
CASSTVTTTAGEAFF,TGTGCCAGCAGCACCGTAACCACCACGGCTGGTGAAGCTTTCTTT,NA,NA,TRBV7-2,TRBJ1-1,15